This T cell receptor beta chain was retrieved from a study of T cell changes during pregnancy in multiple sclerosis. The assay was immunoSEQ multiplex PCR, and TCRdb's table has in-frame clones only and misses some. The data hold around 69,000 clones, with roughly 87% observed a single time. The CDR3 covers 14 residues. Germline CDR1 reads MNHNY; CDR2 reads SVGAGI (reference sequence). V was shortened by 3 bases and J by 6 bases, with 12 bases between the two germline ends. This clone appeared a few times. This TCR was sampled from a female donor in good health, enrolled as a control in a pregnancy study. The chain links TRBV6-6 to TRBJ1-5, with D possibly matching TRBD1 (6 bases). The source was peripheral blood, collected in the second trimester of pregnancy. CDR3 sequence (DNA): TGTGCCAGCAGTTATTTAGGGGGGGCTCAGCCCCAGCATTTT. Translating it yields CASSYLGGAQPQHF.